This T cell receptor (beta chain) was captured by sequencing in a study of Graves' ophthalmopathy and Graves' hyperthyroidism. Hyperthyroidism qualified as stable when ophthalmopathy did not develop within 18 months of follow-up. Patients were excluded if they had other autoimmune diseases or uncontrolled infections, and likewise if pregnancy or lactation applied. Researchers took RNA transcripts and amplified TCR beta CDR3 regions from them. Second-round multiplex PCR came after a first-round RT-PCR that employed HTBI primers. TCRdb recomputed calls from the multiplex PCR reads with MiXCR, one row per CDR3 protein. The data contain hundreds of thousands of distinct CDR3 sequences, 20% to 25% of them singletons. Germline CDR1 LGHNA, CDR2 YNFKEQ. The CDR3 is made up of 16 amino acids. The germline V and J ends were trimmed by 4 bases and 1 base, with 16 bases remaining between them. The sample holds a few counts of this clonotype.

J is TRBJ1-1 and V is TRBV4-2, with D perhaps matching TRBD1 (5 bases). The receptor was isolated from a woman aged 18-30 years with stable Graves' hyperthyroidism. Some clones in this sample may be carry-over from other donors' samples. The sequencing sample was made of peripheral blood. Here the CDR3 reads CASSPKGRVRNTEAFF. The DNA for the CDR3 is TGTGCCAGCAGCCCCAAGGGGAGGGTGAGGAACACTGAAGCTTTCTTT.